One and the same sample provided the 32 T cell receptor beta chains below, sequenced in a study of regulatory T cells. Regarding the study as a whole: Regulatory T cells from CD3G-deficient patients were less diverse than autologous conventional CD4+ cells and control regulatory cells.

Primers: 52 TRBV forward and 13 TRBJ reverse. TCRdb's table, derived via immunoSEQ multiplex PCR, lists solely in-frame clones and lacks some. This table has about 6,100 clones, 85% to 90% appearing once. For these receptors, no antigen is known. Input material: CD4+ Tregs sorted from blood. These receptors came from a person aged 18-35 years with CD3G deficiency.

The chain uses TRBV19 and TRBJ2-7; D gene unclear. With 7 bases removed from V and 2 bases from J, the gap between germline ends came to 6 bases. From germline, CDR1 is LNHDA and CDR2 SQIVND (reference sequence). The CDR3 has 11 amino acids. The CDR3 reads CASIGPYEQYF. As DNA, the CDR3 is TGTGCCAGTATAGGGCCCTACGAGCAGTACTTC.

The chain links TRBV6-5 to TRBJ1-1; D is possibly TRBD1 (5 bases). The V end lost 5 bases, the J end lost 4 bases, and 11 bases lay between the germline ends. The length of the CDR3 is 13 residues. Germline values: CDR1 MNHEY, CDR2 SVGAGI. The CDR3 coding sequence is TGTGCCAGCAGTAGGGGTCGGAGCACTGAAGCTTTCTTT. This encodes CASSRGRSTEAFF.

This sequence joins TRBV5-1 and TRBJ2-1; D not certain. The CDR3 has 14 residues. The V end lost 0 bases, the J end lost 5 bases, and 9 bases lay between the germline ends. Germline CDR1 is SGHRS and CDR2 is YFSETQ. The CDR3: CASSLGLVHNEQFF. CDR3 nucleotide sequence: TGCGCCAGCAGCTTGGGGCTAGTCCACAATGAGCAGTTCTTC. Looking up the rest from reference TRBV5-1 and TRBJ2-1 gives the full variable domain: KAGVTQTPRYLIKTRGQQVTLSCSPISGHRSVSWYQQTPGQGLQFLFEYFSETQRNKGNFPGRFSGRQFSNSRSEMNVSTLELGDSALYLCASSLGLVHNEQFFGPGTRLTVL.

The chain joins TRBV28 to TRBJ2-1; 8 nucleotides align to TRBD2. CDR1 MDHEN and CDR2 SYDVKM come from the germline V gene. The V gene end was trimmed by 3 bases and the J gene end by 7 bases; junction bases not matched to a gene: 17. The CDR3 is 18 residues long. This CDR3 is CASSFPPLGLPGGNEQFF. The CDR3 DNA sequence: TGTGCCAGCAGTTTTCCCCCTTTGGGACTCCCGGGGGGGAATGAGCAGTTCTTC.

The V gene is TRBV7-8, the J gene TRBJ2-2, with D possibly TRBD2 on 6 matching bases. The CDR3 extends over 15 amino acids. Trimming took off 5 bases at V and 1 base at J, with 11 bases between the two ends. The germline V gene has CDR1 SGHVS and CDR2 FQNEAQ. CDR3 residues: CASSPLGGNTGELFF. CDR3 DNA sequence: TGTGCCAGCAGCCCCCTGGGAGGGAACACCGGGGAGCTGTTTTTT. Combining the CDR3 with reference TRBV7-8 and TRBJ2-2 gives the whole variable domain GAGVSQSPRYKVAKRGQDVALRCDPISGHVSLFWYQQALGQGPEFLTYFQNEAQLDKSGLPSDRFFAERPEGSVSTLKIQRTQQEDSAVYLCASSPLGGNTGELFFGEGSRLTVL.

This clone was recorded a few times. The chain links TRBV10-3 to TRBJ1-2; D is uncertain. The germline CDR1 and CDR2 sequences are ENHRY and SYGVKD. V dropped 5 bases and J dropped 3 bases, with 10 bases sitting between them. The CDR3 loop spans 13 amino acids. This chain's CDR3 is CAISRTVDYGYTF. The CDR3 DNA reads TGTGCCATCAGTCGGACGGTAGACTATGGCTACACCTTC.

The chain couples TRBV5-1 to TRBJ2-5; D unclear. Germline CDR1 is SGHRS and CDR2 is YFSETQ. Trimming took 0 bases from V and 5 from J, leaving 5 bases between them. This CDR3 is 12 amino acids long. The CDR3 here is CASSLVGETQYF. The CDR3 DNA reads as TGCGCCAGCAGCTTGGTTGGGGAGACCCAGTACTTC.

The J gene is TRBJ2-7, the V gene TRBV7-8; tentative D call: TRBD2 (6 bases). The germline V gene encodes CDR1 SGHVS and CDR2 FQNEAQ. This CDR3 contains 14 residues. V shed 4 bases and J shed 8 bases, with 18 bases lying between them. As DNA, the CDR3 is TGTGCCAGCAGCTGGACCGCCGGGGGTATGAAGCAGTACTTC. Residues: CASSWTAGGMKQYF.

This clone was seen once. V is TRBV7-9 and J is TRBJ2-1, with 7 bases identical to TRBD1. With 5 bases clipped from V and 9 bases from J, the junction kept 7 bases outside the gene matches. The CDR3 extends over 13 amino acids. Germline V lookup: CDR1 SEHNR, CDR2 FQNEAQ (reference sequence). The CDR3 loop is CASSPPDRVEQFF. The CDR3 DNA sequence: TGTGCCAGCAGCCCCCCCGACAGGGTTGAGCAGTTCTTC.

Only one count was recorded for this clone. The chain is built from TRBV6-1 and TRBJ2-6, with unresolved D. The CDR3 has 14 residues. The germline V gene has CDR1 MNHNS and CDR2 SASEGT. Trimming removed 10 bases at V and 2 bases at J, with 12 bases between. The CDR3 here is CATSLETGANVLTF. In nucleotides, the CDR3 is TGTGCCACCAGCTTGGAAACTGGGGCCAACGTCCTGACTTTC.

The CDR3 coding sequence is TGCGCCAGCCGTAAGTCCGGGACTAGCGGGATTGAGCAGTTCTTC. It encodes CASRKSGTSGIEQFF. V usage is TRBV10-2 and J usage is TRBJ2-1, with 13 bases fitting TRBD2. The CDR3 extends over 15 amino acids. V trimming: 8 bases; J trimming: 9 bases; junction bases outside the gene matches: 10. CDR1 is WSHSY and CDR2 is SAAADI in the germline V gene.

This rearrangement joins TRBV28 to TRBJ2-7, with D possibly matching TRBD1 (5 bases). The CDR3 has 14 amino acids. Looked up from germline, CDR1 is MDHEN and CDR2 is SYDVKM. V dropped 4 bases and J dropped 6 bases, with 16 bases sitting between them. As DNA, the CDR3 is TGTGCCAGCAGTTCTCGGCCTCGCAGGGCCGAGCAGTACTTC. This encodes CASSSRPRRAEQYF.

This chain joins TRBV7-8 and TRBJ2-7; TRBD1 is a possible D gene (5 bases). Germline V gene sequence: CDR1 SGHVS, CDR2 FQNEAQ. V gave up 0 bases and J gave up 2 bases, with 11 bases separating them. The CDR3 length is 15 residues. Here the CDR3 reads CASSLALTGAYEQYF. The CDR3 nucleotides are TGTGCCAGCAGCTTAGCGTTAACAGGAGCCTACGAGCAGTACTTC.

The rearrangement links TRBV19 to TRBJ2-5, with D possibly TRBD2 on 6 matching bases. The CDR3 contains 13 residues. Germline V gene lookup returns CDR1 LNHDA and CDR2 SQIVND (reference sequence). V lost 1 base and J 5 bases, leaving 8 bases between the germline ends. CDR3 region: CASSIVRGETQYF. The CDR3 bases are TGTGCCAGTAGTATAGTTCGGGGGGAGACCCAGTACTTC.

The CDR3 loop reads CASRFRQGASQPQHF. Here the CDR3 DNA reads TGTGCCAGCAGATTCCGACAGGGGGCAAGTCAGCCCCAGCATTTT. The gene calls are TRBV6-1 and TRBJ1-5, with 10 bases matching TRBD1. The CDR3 spans 15 residues. CDR1 is MNHNS and CDR2 is SASEGT in the germline V gene. V lost 6 bases and J lost 6; bases outside the gene matches: 8.

The V gene is TRBV28, the J gene TRBJ1-5; D perhaps matches TRBD1 (6 bases). The germline V gene encodes CDR1 MDHEN and CDR2 SYDVKM. The CDR3 has 16 amino acids. V lost 1 base, J lost 5 bases, and 15 bases lay in between. The CDR3 loop is CASSLSGGRRDQPQHF. As DNA, the CDR3 is TGTGCCAGCAGTTTATCCGGGGGGCGCAGGGATCAGCCCCAGCATTTT.

This sequence joins TRBV6-1 and TRBJ1-1; D is unclear. The germline V gene has CDR1 MNHNS and CDR2 SASEGT. The V end was cut by 5 bases, the J end by 10 bases, with 14 bases between. CDR3 length: 12 residues. CDR3 DNA sequence: TGTGCCAGCAGTAGAAAGACGGGAAGAGCTTTCTTT. Amino acids: CASSRKTGRAFF.

The chain joins TRBV18 to TRBJ2-7; D may correspond to TRBD1 or TRBD2 (5 bases each). Germline lookup yields CDR1 KGHSH and CDR2 LQKENI. CDR3 length: 13 amino acids. Trimming stripped 6 bases from V and 3 bases from J, with 12 bases between. The CDR3 here is CASSGEGHYEQYF. DNA for the CDR3: TGTGCCAGCTCGGGGGAAGGGCACTACGAGCAGTACTTC.

V is TRBV7-8 and J is TRBJ2-3; possibly TRBD2 for D (6 bases). Per the germline V gene, CDR1 is SGHVS and CDR2 is FQNEAQ. The CDR3 length is 15 residues. V lost 1 base to trimming and J lost 1 base, with 9 bases between them. CDR3 in amino acids: CASSLGAGRTDTQYF. DNA for the CDR3: TGTGCCAGCAGCTTAGGAGCGGGCCGCACAGATACGCAGTATTTT.

The rearrangement links TRBV7-9 to TRBJ2-6; unclear D gene. Germline CDR1 reads SEHNR; CDR2 reads FQNEAQ (reference sequence). This CDR3 has 18 amino acids. Deletions cut 4 bases from V and 2 bases from J, with 18 bases between. CDR3 region: CASSSDIRSLAGANVLTF. CDR3 sequence (DNA): TGTGCCAGCAGCTCTGACATCAGGAGTCTCGCTGGGGCCAACGTCCTGACTTTC.

V and J are TRBV6-1 and TRBJ1-2; 8 nucleotides agree with TRBD1. V gave up 4 bases and J gave up 7 bases; unmatched junction bases: 5. This CDR3 contains 13 residues. The V gene's germline CDR1 is MNHNS and CDR2 SASEGT. This chain's CDR3 is CASSAQGAGGYTF. CDR3 in DNA: TGTGCCAGCAGTGCTCAGGGGGCTGGTGGCTACACCTTC.

This rearrangement joins TRBV6-1 to TRBJ2-7; weak D call: TRBD1 (7 bases). The V gene lost 5 bases and the J gene lost 0 bases, with 20 bases spanning the gap. This CDR3 contains 17 residues. Germline V gene sequence: CDR1 MNHNS, CDR2 SASEGT. CDR3 DNA sequence: TGTGCCAGCAGTAAAGGGGGGCTACGGGACAGCTCCTACGAGCAGTACTTC. Its protein is CASSKGGLRDSSYEQYF.

The chain has TRBV5-1 and TRBJ2-5, with D tentatively TRBD1 (6 bases). This CDR3 region has 15 residues. Trimming removed 0 bases from V and 5 bases from J, with 14 bases in between. Germline values: CDR1 SGHRS, CDR2 YFSETQ. As DNA, the CDR3 is TGCGCCAGCAGCTTGGATCAGGGGCTAGGGGAGACCCAGTACTTC. Translated, it gives CASSLDQGLGETQYF.

The rearrangement links TRBV6-1 to TRBJ2-7; TRBD2 agrees at 13 bases. Germline V gene data show CDR1 as MNHNS and CDR2 as SASEGT. This CDR3 is built from 15 residues. V lost 7 bases to trimming and J lost 7 bases; unmatched junction nucleotides: 10. CDR3 sequence reads: CASTLGLAGVGEQYF. CDR3 nucleotide sequence: TGTGCCAGCACCTTAGGACTAGCGGGAGTCGGGGAGCAGTACTTC.

The rearrangement uses TRBV28 and TRBJ2-5, with D perhaps TRBD2 (5 bases). The J call may be in error: the DNA end matches TRBJ2-7 better. Germline lookup yields CDR1 MDHEN and CDR2 SYDVKM. This CDR3 has 15 residues. CDR3 sequence reads: CASNSIGTGSYEQYF. The CDR3 DNA reads as TGTGCCAGCAACTCCATCGGAACGGGGTCCTACGAGCAGTACTTC.

The chain uses TRBV7-2 and TRBJ2-3, with 8 bases identical to TRBD2. J lost 11 bases, V lost 4 bases, and 8 bases had no gene match. Germline V gene lookup returns CDR1 SGHTA and CDR2 FQGNSA. The CDR3 has 13 amino acids. The CDR3 DNA reads TGTGCCAGCAGCTCTATTTCGGGGGGGCTGCAGTATTTT. It yields the protein CASSSISGGLQYF. Using reference TRBV7-2 and TRBJ2-3 for the parts outside the CDR3, the full variable domain is GAGVSQSPSNKVTEKGKDVELRCDPISGHTALYWYRQSLGQGLEFLIYFQGNSAPDKSGLPSDRFSAERTGGSVSTLTIQRTQQEDSAVYLCASSSISGGLQYFGPGTRLTVL.

The chain employs TRBV28 and TRBJ2-2, with D possibly being TRBD2 (6 bases). V was pared by 4 bases and J by 1 base, with 10 bases between. Per germline, CDR1 MDHEN and CDR2 SYDVKM. CDR3 length: 15 residues. CDR3 bases: TGTGCCAGCAGTTCGGGACTCTTGAACACCGGGGAGCTGTTTTTT. This encodes CASSSGLLNTGELFF.

This chain joins TRBV7-8 and TRBJ1-6; D ambiguous. The CDR3 is 14 amino acids. Germline CDR1 and CDR2: SGHVS and FQNEAQ. With 1 base removed from V and 8 bases from J, the gap between germline ends came to 9 bases. The CDR3 reads CASSLGGSYSPLHF. The CDR3 coding sequence is TGTGCCAGCAGCTTAGGTGGCAGCTATTCACCCCTCCACTTT.

The sample holds one count of this clone. The V and J genes are TRBV28 and TRBJ2-4; 7 bases map to TRBD2. The V and J ends lost 6 bases and 1 base, in that order; junction bases with no gene match: 3. CDR1 is MDHEN and CDR2 is SYDVKM in the germline V gene. The CDR3 sequence is 14 residues long. For the CDR3, the DNA is TGTGCCAGCAGGGCCGGGGGGGCCAAAAACATTCAGTACTTC. Encoded protein: CASRAGGAKNIQYF.

The chain employs TRBV11-2 and TRBJ2-1; D is possibly TRBD1 or TRBD2 (6 bases each). Trimming cost V 5 bases and J 6 bases, with 14 bases left between them. This CDR3 contains 14 residues. Per the germline V gene, CDR1 is SGHAT and CDR2 is FQNNGV. In DNA form, the CDR3 reads TGTGCCAGCAGCCCGGGGGCGTGGCGCAATGAGCAGTTCTTC. Translating it yields CASSPGAWRNEQFF.

This sequence joins TRBV7-2 and TRBJ2-5; no firm D call. V was shortened by 3 bases and J by 4 bases, with 15 bases between the two germline ends. The CDR3 contains 15 residues. Germline loops: CDR1 SGHTA, CDR2 FQGNSA. The CDR3 reads CASSFGLPGRETQYF. CDR3 sequence (DNA): TGTGCCAGCAGCTTTGGGTTACCGGGCCGAGAGACCCAGTACTTC.

The chain is built from TRBV28 and TRBJ2-2; tentatively, D is TRBD1 or TRBD2 (5 bases each). Trimming pared 3 bases from V and 8 bases from J, leaving 13 bases between. The CDR3 consists of 14 residues. Germline values: CDR1 MDHEN, CDR2 SYDVKM. CDR3 bases: TGTGCCAGCAGTTTCGGGACCTGGGGAGGGGAGCTGTTTTTT. Protein sequence: CASSFGTWGGELFF.